Following are 22 T cell receptor beta chains from one sample sequenced in a study of shared clonotypes between healthy human individuals (dated by TCRdb to 2018 to 2020). Receptor amplification or capture employed the immunoSEQ multiplex PCR assay. TCRdb obtained this table from immuneACCESS and retained in-frame rearrangements with V and J assigned. These tables miss some clones; where compared with another copy, unresolved V genes account for less than half of the shortfall, and the remainder is unexplained. Counted in this sample were about 640,000 clones; 60% to 80% of them appeared once. 1.8% of the sample lies in the top ten. The sequencing input was memory CD4+ T cells sorted from blood. The meaning of the sample's cell subset or site label: CD45RA-negative fraction. Source of these receptors: a woman aged 25 to 39 in good health.

This clone was counted only a few times. The rearrangement uses TRBV5-1 and TRBJ2-1; 7 positions agree with TRBD2. The germline gives CDR1 SGHRS, CDR2 YFSETQ. V gave up 3 bases and J gave up 2 bases; unmatched junction bases: 5. CDR3 length equals 15 residues. This CDR3 reads CASSWASGAYNEQFF. The CDR3 bases are TGCGCCAGCAGCTGGGCTAGCGGAGCCTACAATGAGCAGTTCTTC.

The chain joins TRBV6-6 to TRBJ2-5, with 9 bases matching TRBD2. TRBJ2-7 explains the end of the DNA better; the J call may be wrong. The germline CDR1 and CDR2 sequences are MNHNY and SVGAGI (reference sequence). CDR3 length equals 15 residues. For the CDR3, the DNA is TGTGCCAGCAGTTACTCTAGCGGGAGTGGGTACGAGCAGTACTTC. This codes for CASSYSSGSGYEQYF.

Remarks on this clone: Other nucleotide sequences from this sample produce the same CDR3. The chain recombines TRBV19 with TRBJ1-4; D is perhaps TRBD1 (5 bases). The CDR3 is 13 residues long. Germline V gives CDR1 LNHDA, CDR2 SQIVND (reference sequence). Trimming removed 6 bases from V and 0 bases from J, with 5 bases in between. Here the CDR3 DNA reads TGTGCCAGTAGGACAGCAACTAATGAAAAACTGTTTTTT. Translating it yields CASRTATNEKLFF.

Remarks on this clone: Different DNA sequences within this sample yield the same CDR3. The chain combines TRBV5-1 with TRBJ2-1; the match to TRBD2 covers 10 bases. The germline V gene encodes CDR1 SGHRS and CDR2 YFSETQ. The length of the CDR3 is 15 residues. V lost 4 bases and J lost 4; bases outside the gene matches: 5. CDR3 region: CASSPASGSYNEQFF. For the CDR3, the DNA is TGCGCCAGCAGCCCCGCTAGCGGGAGTTACAATGAGCAGTTCTTC.

The chain couples TRBV19 to TRBJ2-1; 14 bases agree with TRBD2. The CDR3 has 16 residues. V lost 1 base, J lost 6 bases, and 2 bases stayed unmatched. Germline CDR1 LNHDA, CDR2 SQIVND (reference sequence). The DNA of the CDR3 is TGTGCCAGTAGTATAGGGACTAGCGGGAGGACCAATGAGCAGTTCTTC. Translating it yields CASSIGTSGRTNEQFF.

The rearrangement uses TRBV25-1 and TRBJ1-1, with 7 positions matching TRBD1. CDR3 size: 11 residues. Germline CDR1 is MGHDK and CDR2 is SYGVNS. V shed 5 bases and J 9 bases; nucleotides not matched to a gene: 3. The CDR3 region is CASSQGVQAFF. The CDR3 DNA sequence: TGTGCCAGCAGTCAGGGGGTCCAAGCTTTCTTT.

The chain has TRBV28 and TRBJ2-1; D remains unclear. The germline V gene has CDR1 MDHEN and CDR2 SYDVKM. Trimming stripped 10 bases from V and 3 bases from J, with 7 bases between. The CDR3 consists of 11 residues. The CDR3, as DNA: TGTGCCACCAACCACTACAATGAGCAGTTCTTC. It is translated as CATNHYNEQFF.

The rearrangement joins TRBV5-4 to TRBJ2-2; D is undetermined. Trimming left V 2 bases short and J 6 bases short, with 8 bases between. The CDR3 covers 13 residues. Germline V gene lookup returns CDR1 SGHNT and CDR2 YYREEE (reference sequence). In DNA form, the CDR3 reads TGTGCCAGCAGCTTTTTGGGTTCCGGGGAGCTGTTTTTT. Encoded protein: CASSFLGSGELFF.

The chain joins TRBV4-2 to TRBJ1-1; D unclear. Germline CDR1 LGHNA, CDR2 YNFKEQ. V shed 3 bases and J shed 1 base, with 6 bases lying between them. The CDR3 length is 13 residues. This CDR3 reads CASSQSPNTEAFF. As DNA, the CDR3 is TGTGCCAGCAGCCAGAGCCCGAACACTGAAGCTTTCTTT.

The rearrangement uses TRBV2 and TRBJ1-5; D gene unclear. The CDR3 consists of 14 residues. V lost 8 bases to trimming and J lost 3 bases, with 14 bases between them. Germline-derived CDR1 and CDR2 are SNHLY and FYNNEI. CDR3 residues: CASSGSNANQPQHF. The CDR3 coding sequence is TGTGCCAGCTCCGGCAGTAACGCCAATCAGCCCCAGCATTTT.

This rearrangement joins TRBV6-8 to TRBJ1-3, with a weak D call TRBD1 (6 bases). The CDR3 has 15 residues. V was shortened by 5 bases and J by 4 bases, with 15 bases between the two germline ends. Germline V lookup: CDR1 MNHGY, CDR2 SAAAGT. The CDR3 nucleotides are TGTGCCAGCAGTGAGAACAGGGCAAGGGGAAACACCATATATTTT. It codes for CASSENRARGNTIYF.

The chain joins TRBV28 to TRBJ2-7; tentative D call: TRBD2 (7 bases). The CDR3 is 12 amino acids. Germline V CDR1 and CDR2: MDHEN, SYDVKM. The V and J ends lost 7 bases and 4 bases respectively, with 11 bases between them. The CDR3 bases are TGTGCCAGCAAGGGGGACTATTACGAGCAGTACTTC. Translated, it gives CASKGDYYEQYF.

J is TRBJ1-2 and V is TRBV5-1, with 7 nucleotides matching TRBD1. After removal of 5 bases from V and 3 bases from J, the junction contained 4 bases not matched to a gene. This CDR3 comprises 13 residues. Germline V gene sequence: CDR1 SGHRS, CDR2 YFSETQ. The DNA of the CDR3 is TGCGCCAGCAGGGTAACAGGGGACTATGGCTACACCTTC. Its translation is CASRVTGDYGYTF.

The chain joins TRBV28 to TRBJ2-7; D gene uncertain. The V end lost 5 bases, the J end lost 2 bases, and 13 bases lay between the germline ends. Germline CDR1 and CDR2: MDHEN and SYDVKM. The length of the CDR3 is 14 residues. The CDR3, as DNA: TGTGCCAGCAGTCCCGCCTCGGTAGCCTACGAGCAGTACTTC. Its protein product is CASSPASVAYEQYF.

A word on this clone: This likely reflects a read error, since a far larger clone is one base away. The identical CDR3 is also encoded by other nucleotide sequences in the sample. The chain is built from TRBV5-1 and TRBJ1-5; TRBD1 is a possible D gene (6 bases). Trimming removed 0 bases at V and 7 bases at J, with 8 bases between. The CDR3 is 13 amino acids. Germline V gene data show CDR1 as SGHRS and CDR2 as YFSETQ. CDR3 DNA: TGCGCCAGCAGCTTGGAGGGGGGGCAGCCCCAGCATTTT. This translates into CASSLEGGQPQHF.

This clone has a handful of counts. V usage is TRBV4-1 and J usage is TRBJ2-7; D is possibly TRBD1 or TRBD2 (5 bases each). In germline, CDR1 is MGHRA, CDR2 YSYEKL. This CDR3 is built from 15 residues. V was shortened by 3 bases and J by 0 bases, with 12 bases between the two germline ends. The CDR3 here is CASSHPGDDSYEQYF. CDR3 nucleotide sequence: TGCGCCAGCAGCCACCCCGGGGACGACTCCTACGAGCAGTACTTC.

V is TRBV5-1 and J is TRBJ2-1; D assignment may be TRBD1 or TRBD2 (5 bases each). In germline, CDR1 is SGHRS, CDR2 YFSETQ. Trimming took off 0 bases at V and 4 bases at J, with 14 bases between the two ends. The CDR3 loop spans 16 amino acids. The chain's CDR3 is CASSLELGRVYNEQFF. As DNA, the CDR3 is TGCGCCAGCAGCTTGGAGCTGGGGCGGGTTTACAATGAGCAGTTCTTC.

This clone showed up just a few times. The chain joins TRBV18 to TRBJ2-7; perhaps TRBD1 as D (6 bases). Trimming took 4 bases from V and 0 from J, leaving 13 bases between them. CDR3 length equals 15 residues. Per germline, CDR1 KGHSH and CDR2 LQKENI. In DNA form, the CDR3 reads TGTGCCAGCTCACTGGGACACATTACCTCCTACGAGCAGTACTTC. Translation: CASSLGHITSYEQYF.

This clone was recorded at least ten times. Just one base apart from a much larger clone, this may be a read error. The chain recombines TRBV11-2 with TRBJ1-4; TRBD1 matches at 9 bases. The CDR3 extends over 14 amino acids. Unmatched junction bases numbered 6, after V lost 5 bases and J lost 8 bases. Per germline, CDR1 SGHAT and CDR2 FQNNGV. The CDR3 spells CASSRGQGNEKLFF. The DNA for the CDR3 is TGTGCCAGCAGCCGAGGACAGGGGAACGAAAAACTGTTTTTT.

The chain carries TRBV11-2 and TRBJ2-7; tentative D call: TRBD2 (6 bases). The CDR3 extends over 16 amino acids. Germline CDR1 reads SGHAT; CDR2 reads FQNNGV. The V gene lost 4 bases and the J gene lost 3 bases, with 19 bases spanning the gap. CDR3 loop: CASSSTGGAVGYEQYF. In DNA, the CDR3 is TGTGCCAGCAGCTCAACCGGGGGAGCCGTTGGCTACGAGCAGTACTTC.

This clone was found a few times. This chain connects TRBV7-2 to TRBJ2-4; D gene uncertain. The germline CDR1 and CDR2 sequences are SGHTA and FQGNSA. The CDR3 extends over 16 amino acids. V was cut by 3 bases and J by 1 base, with 13 bases left in between. DNA for the CDR3: TGTGCCAGCAGCTTTTTTTTGGACCTTGCCAAAAACATTCAGTACTTC. Amino acids: CASSFFLDLAKNIQYF.

This clone was observed a handful of times. V gene TRBV29-1 combines with J gene TRBJ1-2, with 9 nucleotides matching TRBD1. Trimming removed 6 bases from V and 6 bases from J; junction bases left unmatched: 2. CDR1 and CDR2 from the germline V gene are SQVTM and ANQGSEA. The CDR3 runs to 11 residues. The CDR3 loop is CSVRTGDGYTF. The DNA for the CDR3 is TGCAGCGTCCGGACAGGGGATGGCTACACCTTC.